The 20 T cell receptor beta chains below were found in one sample sequenced in a study of T cells after posttransplantation cyclophosphamide. Assay used: immunoSEQ multiplex PCR; TCRdb lists only in-frame clones, some missing. Listed here are more than 35,000 clones without any singletons, the top ten holding 2% to 3%. The specimen sequenced was PBMCs. These receptors were obtained from a man between 50 and 59 years old in good health, CMV-negative, and a related stem cell transplant donor.

The sample holds many counts of this clone. V is TRBV9 and J is TRBJ2-7; unclear D gene. Germline CDR1 reads SGDLS; CDR2 reads YYNGEE. V was clipped by 0 bases and J by 3 bases, with 7 bases between them. The CDR3 extends over 13 amino acids. In DNA form, the CDR3 reads TGTGCCAGCAGCGTAGGCAGTGACTACGAGCAGTACTTC. Its protein is CASSVGSDYEQYF.

This clone came up many times. The V gene is TRBV10-3, the J gene TRBJ1-2, with 8 bases that match TRBD1. V lost 7 bases and J lost 8; bases outside the gene matches: 9. The CDR3 is made up of 13 amino acids. Germline V gene lookup returns CDR1 ENHRY and CDR2 SYGVKD. The CDR3: CAIITGTGGGYTF. Here the CDR3 DNA reads TGTGCCATCATTACAGGGACAGGCGGCGGCTACACCTTC.

V and J are TRBV7-6 and TRBJ1-2; 11 bases match TRBD1. Germline lookup yields CDR1 SGHVS and CDR2 FNYEAQ. The J segment lost 8 bases and the V segment lost 5 bases, leaving 7 bases of the junction unmatched. The CDR3 is made up of 14 amino acids. Here the CDR3 DNA reads TGTGCCAGCAGCCCCCAGGGACAGGGGGAGGGCTACACCTTC. It encodes CASSPQGQGEGYTF.

This clone was detected many times. This sequence joins TRBV5-5 and TRBJ1-1; perhaps TRBD1 as D (5 bases). The length of the CDR3 is 13 residues. CDR1 is SGHKS and CDR2 is YYEKEE in the germline V gene (reference sequence). Trimming took 4 bases from V and 11 from J, leaving 18 bases between them. The CDR3 here is CASSPLSTGDAFF. The CDR3 nucleotides are TGTGCCAGCAGCCCTTTGAGTACAGGAGATGCTTTCTTT.

This clone was recorded many times. V usage is TRBV7-3 and J usage is TRBJ1-6; D unclear. Trimming shortened V by 2 bases and J by 7 bases, and 6 bases separated the two germline ends. CDR1 is SGHTA, CDR2 FQGTGA, per germline. The CDR3 spans 13 residues. CDR3 sequence reads: CASSLEPNSPLHF. The CDR3 region has the DNA TGTGCCAGCAGCTTAGAGCCCAATTCACCCCTCCACTTT.

This clone has at least ten counts. The chain combines TRBV11-2 with TRBJ2-4, with 10 positions matching TRBD2. J was trimmed by 0 bases and V by 4 bases; bases with no gene match: 0. CDR3 size: 15 residues. Germline CDR1 and CDR2: SGHAT and FQNNGV. DNA for the CDR3: TGTGCCAGCAGCTCTAGCGGGGGAGCCAAAAACATTCAGTACTTC. Amino acids: CASSSSGGAKNIQYF.

This clone was counted only a few times. The chain links TRBV10-3 to TRBJ2-5; TRBD2 matches 9 bases. The junction had 11 bases not matched to a gene; V was cut back by 4 bases and J by 2 bases. This CDR3 has 17 residues. Germline lookup yields CDR1 ENHRY and CDR2 SYGVKD. The CDR3 region has the DNA TGTGCCATCAGTGGACGGGGGGAGCTAGCGGGGCAAGAGACCCAGTACTTC. Its protein product is CAISGRGELAGQETQYF.

This clone was seen a handful of times. The J gene is TRBJ2-1, the V gene TRBV27; tentative D call: TRBD2 (5 bases). From germline, CDR1 is MNHEY and CDR2 SMNVEV (reference sequence). CDR3 length: 16 residues. V was trimmed by 7 bases and J by 0 bases, leaving 16 bases between them. DNA for the CDR3: TGTGCCAGCAACCGACTGAGGGCTTCCTCCTACAATGAGCAGTTCTTC. Translating gives CASNRLRASSYNEQFF.

This clone was found many times. J is TRBJ2-2 and V is TRBV7-8; TRBD2 matches 10 bases. The CDR3 is 16 amino acids. Germline CDR1 reads SGHVS; CDR2 reads FQNEAQ. V was pared by 3 bases and J by 6 bases, with 7 bases of the junction left unmatched. In DNA, the CDR3 is TGTGCCAGCAGCTTGGGAACCGGGACTAGCGCCGGGGAGCTGTTTTTT. Protein: CASSLGTGTSAGELFF.

The CDR3 DNA reads TGTGCCAGTTCGGGGGGCGACCCACTGGAAGAGCAGTACTTC. Protein: CASSGGDPLEEQYF. The J gene is TRBJ2-7, the V gene TRBV19; D possibly corresponds to TRBD2 (7 bases). V was trimmed by 8 bases and J by 7 bases, leaving 21 bases between them. The CDR3 is 14 residues long. Germline V CDR1 and CDR2: LNHDA, SQIVND (reference sequence). The complete variable domain, with remaining parts taken from reference TRBV19 and TRBJ2-7, reads DGGITQSPKYLFRKEGQNVTLSCEQNLNHDAMYWYRQDPGQGLRLIYYSQIVNDFQKGDIAEGYSVSREKKESFPLTVTSAQKNPTAFYLCASSGGDPLEEQYFGPGTRLTVT.

On this clone: One base away lies a much larger clone, so this may be a sequencing read error. V gene TRBV30 combines with J gene TRBJ2-7; perhaps TRBD1 as D (6 bases). Between the trimmed V and J ends, which lost 2 bases and 3 bases, there was a span of 14 bases. In germline, CDR1 is GTSNPN, CDR2 SVGIG (reference sequence). The CDR3 covers 14 residues. CDR3: CAWSQYRVFYEQYF. The CDR3 DNA reads TGTGCCTGGAGTCAATACAGGGTCTTCTACGAGCAGTACTTC.

This clone was recorded many times. CDR3 sequence: CASSQEAGTALLFNYGYTF. The DNA of the CDR3 is TGCGCCAGCAGCCAAGAAGCCGGGACAGCCCTTCTATTTAACTATGGCTACACCTTC. The rearrangement joins TRBV4-3 to TRBJ1-2, with 7 bases identical to TRBD1. From germline, CDR1 is LGHNA and CDR2 YSLEER. This CDR3 is built from 19 residues. Unmatched junction bases numbered 14, after V lost 0 bases and J lost 1 base.

This clone was observed many times. The CDR3 spells CSVLGLAGEQYF. The CDR3 nucleotides read TGCAGCGTCCTGGGACTAGCGGGGGAGCAGTACTTC. This chain connects TRBV29-1 to TRBJ2-7; 13 bases are a match to TRBD2. V was clipped by 6 bases and J by 7 bases; unmatched bases: 3. This CDR3 region has 12 residues. CDR1 is SQVTM and CDR2 is ANQGSEA in the germline V gene.

This clone was seen many times. The chain recombines TRBV7-8 with TRBJ1-5, with 7 bases identical to TRBD1. CDR1 is SGHVS, CDR2 FQNEAQ, per germline. This CDR3 is 14 amino acids long. J lost 4 bases, V lost 5 bases, and 5 bases had no gene match. The CDR3 DNA reads TGTGCCAGCAGCCCGGGACAGAATAATCAGCCCCAGCATTTT. Its protein product is CASSPGQNNQPQHF.

This chain links TRBV7-2 with TRBJ1-2; D might be TRBD1 (6 bases). The V gene's germline CDR1 is SGHTA and CDR2 FQGNSA. V lost 1 base, J lost 4 bases, and 13 bases lay in between. The CDR3 is made up of 15 amino acids. CDR3 in amino acids: CASSLVVDRPYGYTF. The DNA of the CDR3 is TGTGCCAGCAGCTTAGTGGTCGACAGGCCCTATGGCTACACCTTC.

This clone was seen ten or more times. The rearrangement joins TRBV7-6 to TRBJ2-7; 7 nucleotides line up with TRBD1. V lost 5 bases to trimming and J lost 4 bases; unmatched junction nucleotides: 2. Per germline, CDR1 SGHVS and CDR2 FNYEAQ. The CDR3 is made up of 12 amino acids. The CDR3 loop is CASSKDRYEQYF. The CDR3 region has the DNA TGTGCCAGCAGCAAGGACAGGTACGAGCAGTACTTC.

This clone was observed a handful of times. The V and J genes are TRBV18 and TRBJ2-1, with TRBD2 as a possible D gene (7 bases). The CDR3 covers 16 residues. The V end lost 0 bases, the J end lost 5 bases, and 14 bases lay between the germline ends. Germline loops: CDR1 KGHSH, CDR2 LQKENI. Written as DNA, the CDR3 is TGTGCCAGCTCACCACCTGTCAGAGGGGGGGACAATGAGCAGTTCTTC. Amino acid sequence: CASSPPVRGGDNEQFF.

The table lists this clone with many counts. This chain uses TRBV7-2 with TRBJ2-3; 9 bases line up with TRBD2. Germline values: CDR1 SGHTA, CDR2 FQGNSA. Germline trimming cut 1 base from V and 4 bases from J; bases unmatched to any gene: 6. This CDR3 has 16 amino acids. The CDR3 is CASSLVGGRAPDTQYF. CDR3 coding DNA: TGTGCCAGCAGCTTAGTCGGCGGGAGGGCCCCAGATACGCAGTATTTT. Full variable domain (rest looked up from reference TRBV7-2 and TRBJ2-3): GAGVSQSPSNKVTEKGKDVELRCDPISGHTALYWYRQSLGQGLEFLIYFQGNSAPDKSGLPSDRFSAERTGGSVSTLTIQRTQQEDSAVYLCASSLVGGRAPDTQYFGPGTRLTVL.

The chain employs TRBV27 and TRBJ1-5; D remains ambiguous. Germline V gives CDR1 MNHEY, CDR2 SMNVEV (reference sequence). Trimming removed 2 bases from V and 3 bases from J, with 11 bases in between. The CDR3 has 15 amino acids. The chain's CDR3 is CASSLAGQVNQPQHF. In DNA form, the CDR3 reads TGTGCCAGCAGTTTAGCGGGCCAGGTCAATCAGCCCCAGCATTTT.

This clone was observed many times. The chain combines TRBV4-1 with TRBJ2-7; 11 positions match TRBD2. The germline V gene encodes CDR1 MGHRA and CDR2 YSYEKL. The CDR3 is 17 amino acids. The junction had 16 bases not matched to a gene; V was cut back by 5 bases and J by 7 bases. This CDR3 is CASSSRVLLAGGKEQYF. CDR3 sequence (DNA): TGCGCCAGCAGCTCCAGGGTTTTGCTAGCGGGAGGTAAGGAGCAGTACTTC.